Listed below are T cell receptor beta chains from one sample, sequenced in a study of blood T cell repertoires in COVID-19. The protocol was immunoSEQ multiplex PCR, while the TCRdb copy is restricted to in-frame clones and leaves out a portion. The data contain 250,000 or so clones, roughly four fifths of them singletons. The sequenced material came from peripheral blood. All receptors come from a woman in her seventies with acute or convalescent COVID-19. CDR3s include the opening cysteine and the closing phenylalanine or tryptophan. The D gene is left open where the match is weak. Expanded clones get a size class; other rows say once, few or many, or leave the size out.

>TRBV3-1/TRBV3-2|NA|NA|TRBJ2-3
CASSHGVAAPTQYF
TGTGCCAGCAGCCACGGGGTAGCGGCCCCTACGCAGTATTTT
>TRBV7-9|TRBD1|NA|TRBJ1-6
CASSYRDRDNSPLHF
TGTGCCAGCAGCTACCGGGACAGGGATAATTCACCCCTCCACTTT
>TRBV19|NA|many|TRBJ2-7
CASSIDDGATSYEQYF
TGTGCCAGTAGTATAGATGACGGAGCGACGTCCTACGAGCAGTACTTC
>TRBV18|NA|once|TRBJ1-6
CASSPQPFRNSPLHF
TGTGCCAGCTCACCCCAACCTTTCCGGAATTCACCCCTCCACTTT
>TRBV14|NA|once|TRBJ2-3
CASSQGHGTSTDTQYF
TGTGCCAGCAGCCAAGGGCACGGGACTAGCACAGATACGCAGTATTTT
>TRBV6-2/TRBV6-3|NA|NA|TRBJ1-2
CASSYNGGYGYTF
TGTGCCAGCAGTTACAACGGAGGCTATGGCTACACCTTC
>TRBV4-3|NA|NA|TRBJ2-7
CASSQDGIQSYEQYF
TGCGCCAGCAGCCAAGACGGAATACAGTCCTACGAGCAGTACTTC
>TRBV7-2|NA|NA|TRBJ2-6
CASSTKGSGANVLTF
TGTGCCAGCAGCACCAAGGGGTCTGGGGCCAACGTCCTGACTTTC
>TRBV6-2/TRBV6-3|TRBD1|NA|TRBJ1-5
CASSDRDRGNQPQHF
TGTGCCAGCAGTGACCGGGACAGGGGCAATCAGCCCCAGCATTTT
>TRBV21-1|NA|NA|TRBJ2-7
CASSKKAGHSYEQYF
TGTGCCAGCAGCAAAAAGGCGGGCCACTCCTACGAGCAGTACTTC
>TRBV7-9|NA|NA|TRBJ2-1
CASSSDNEQFF
TGTGCCAGCAGCTCAGACAATGAGCAGTTCTTC
>TRBV5-1|NA|once|TRBJ2-1
CASKGSGSNNEQFF
TGCGCCAGCAAAGGATCCGGGTCCAACAATGAGCAGTTCTTC
>TRBV7-8|TRBD1|NA|TRBJ1-2
CASSHQNRGMVDGYTF
TGTGCCAGCAGCCATCAGAACAGGGGGATGGTCGATGGCTACACCTTC
>TRBV6-2/TRBV6-3|NA|NA|TRBJ1-5
CASSSLPGRGGYSNQPQHF
TGTGCCAGCAGTTCCTTACCCGGCAGGGGAGGGTATAGCAATCAGCCCCAGCATTTT
>TRBV6-8|NA|NA|TRBJ1-1
CASSYLEQGWKVKGTEAFF
TGTGCCAGCAGTTACCTTGAACAGGGCTGGAAAGTGAAAGGCACTGAAGCTTTCTTT
>TRBV6-5|TRBD1|NA|TRBJ1-2
CASSYEVTGGRGYTF
TGTGCCAGCAGTTACGAGGTGACAGGGGGCCGGGGCTACACCTTC
>TRBV19|NA|NA|TRBJ1-2
CASSDRGYTF
TGTGCCAGTAGCGACAGGGGCTACACCTTC
>TRBV5-6|NA|few|TRBJ2-5
CASSLLQGQPLAQYF
TGTGCCAGCAGCTTGCTCCAGGGGCAGCCCCTGGCCCAGTACTTC
>TRBV9|TRBD1|NA|TRBJ2-5
CASSWTGNSETQYF
TGTGCCAGCAGCTGGACAGGGAACTCGGAGACCCAGTACTTC
>TRBV19|NA|NA|TRBJ2-7
CASSIMGQGAEQYF
TGTGCCAGTAGTATAATGGGGCAGGGTGCCGAGCAGTACTTC
>TRBV7-2|NA|NA|TRBJ1-1
CASSLGGGRSWNTEAFF
TGTGCCAGCAGCTTAGGAGGGGGTCGGTCGTGGAACACTGAAGCTTTCTTT
>TRBV5-8|TRBD1|NA|TRBJ1-2
CASSPDRLYGYTF
TGTGCCAGCAGTCCGGACAGGCTATATGGCTACACCTTC
>TRBV3-1/TRBV3-2|NA|once|TRBJ1-6
CASSHFAGERSPLHF
TGTGCCAGCAGCCATTTTGCAGGGGAGCGTTCACCCCTCCACTTT
>TRBV6-5|NA|once|TRBJ1-2
CASSYFPGGYGYTF
TGTGCCAGCAGTTACTTCCCGGGAGGCTATGGCTACACCTTC
>TRBV29-1|NA|NA|TRBJ1-3
CSVDQLSTIYF
TGCAGCGTTGACCAGTTATCCACCATATATTTT
>TRBV3-1/TRBV3-2|TRBD1|NA|TRBJ1-1
CASSRYPTTGTGGFTEAFF
TGTGCCAGCAGCCGTTACCCAACTACCGGGACAGGGGGTTTCACTGAAGCTTTCTTT
>TRBV15|NA|NA|TRBJ1-2
CATGGYHGYTF
TGTGCCACCGGGGGGTATCATGGCTACACCTTC
>TRBV19|TRBD2|NA|TRBJ2-1
CASSNWAGTSPSYNEQFF
TGTGCCAGTAGTAACTGGGCCGGGACTAGCCCATCCTACAATGAGCAGTTCTTC
>TRBV7-8|TRBD1|NA|TRBJ1-6
CASSLNRPRTGENSPLHF
TGTGCCAGCAGCTTGAACCGGCCGCGGACAGGGGAGAATTCACCCCTCCACTTT
>TRBV5-4|TRBD2|NA|TRBJ2-1
CASSPGGNSYNEQFF
TGTGCCAGCAGCCCCGGGGGGAACTCCTACAATGAGCAGTTCTTC
>TRBV4-3|NA|few|TRBJ2-7
CASSQEAIPYEQYF
TGCGCCAGCAGCCAAGAAGCTATCCCGTACGAGCAGTACTTC
>TRBV5-4|NA|NA|TRBJ1-6
CASSFSNGDSPLHF
TGTGCCAGCAGCTTTTCGAACGGTGATTCACCCCTCCACTTT
>TRBV2|NA|NA|TRBJ2-2
CASRRQAPTGELFF
TGTGCCAGCAGGAGACAGGCCCCCACCGGGGAGCTGTTTTTT
>TRBV18|NA|once|TRBJ1-6
CASSDAWGENSPLHF
TGTGCCAGCTCTGACGCCTGGGGAGAGAATTCACCCCTCCACTTT
>TRBV20-1|TRBD1|NA|TRBJ2-1
CSAGTGLEQFF
TGCAGTGCTGGGACAGGGCTAGAGCAGTTCTTC
>TRBV11-3|NA|NA|TRBJ1-1
CASSLTGTGTEAFF
TGTGCCAGCAGCTTAACAGGGACGGGCACTGAAGCTTTCTTT
>TRBV15|TRBD1|NA|TRBJ1-5
CATSRVAQGQPQHF
TGTGCCACCAGCAGAGTGGCACAGGGGCAGCCCCAGCATTTT
>TRBV19|TRBD2|NA|TRBJ2-3
CASSAGLALIFDTQYF
TGTGCCAGTAGTGCCGGACTAGCTTTAATCTTTGATACGCAGTATTTT
>TRBV14|TRBD1|few|TRBJ1-5
CASIDRGNQPQHF
TGTGCCAGCATCGACAGGGGCAATCAGCCCCAGCATTTT
>TRBV6-5|TRBD1|NA|TRBJ1-6
CASSYLGQAFNSPLHF
TGTGCCAGCAGTTACTTGGGACAGGCGTTCAATTCACCCCTCCACTTT
>TRBV6-1|TRBD1|NA|TRBJ2-3
CASSEAGTGIRSDTQYF
TGTGCCAGCAGTGAAGCAGGGACAGGGATCCGTTCAGATACGCAGTATTTT